The source of this TCR beta chain is a study of siplizumab effects on memory and regulatory T cells. The germline CDR1 and CDR2 sequences are LNHNV and YYDKDF (reference sequence). The germline V and J ends were trimmed by 6 bases and 5 bases, with 13 bases remaining between them. This CDR3 region has 13 residues. Comments on this clone: The antigen remains unidentified.

Study results and limitations: Unstimulated subsets captured only a minor fraction of alloreactive clones. Greater diversity than memory cells seemed evident in naive T cells, which also appeared to be major alloresponse contributors. Siplizumab significantly brought down the alloreactive sequences that trace back to unstimulated CD4+ memory cells. It was never confirmed that proliferating Tregs from siplizumab cultures were suppressive.

Produced via immunoSEQ multiplex PCR; TCRdb's table is partial and in-frame only. The sample records 70,000 to 95,000 clones, 90% being singletons. The genes are TRBV15 and TRBJ2-5; no clear D gene. The sequenced sample was CD4+ T cells sorted from blood. The TCR was taken from a human donor in good health. The CDR3 coding sequence is TGTGCCACCAGTCCCGCCCCCATTGAGACCCAGTACTTC. This translates into CATSPAPIETQYF.